This TCR beta chain derives from a study of tumor and adjacent non-tumor tissue in lung cancer. No cell sorting was done before RNA was extracted from the tissue. A modified ARM-PCR protocol with three rounds of nested PCR amplified TCRbeta. TCRdb reprocessed the multiplex PCR reads with MiXCR, giving one entry per CDR3 protein. The sample lists some 78,000 distinct CDR3 sequences; 80% to 85% were seen once. Germline CDR1 is LGHNA and CDR2 is YNFKEQ. There are 15 residues in the CDR3. As to this clonotype: At one boundary the junction diverges from the germline segment, which might be a read error.

The clonotype was recovered from a woman between 50 and 59 years old with non-small cell lung cancer. Sequenced input: lung tumor tissue. V and J are TRBV4-2 and TRBJ2-5, with TRBD2 as a possible D gene (6 bases). CDR3 sequence: CTSSQVFGGEETHYF. DNA of the CDR3: TGTACCAGCAGCCAAGTCTTCGGCGGGGAAGAGACCCACTACTTC.